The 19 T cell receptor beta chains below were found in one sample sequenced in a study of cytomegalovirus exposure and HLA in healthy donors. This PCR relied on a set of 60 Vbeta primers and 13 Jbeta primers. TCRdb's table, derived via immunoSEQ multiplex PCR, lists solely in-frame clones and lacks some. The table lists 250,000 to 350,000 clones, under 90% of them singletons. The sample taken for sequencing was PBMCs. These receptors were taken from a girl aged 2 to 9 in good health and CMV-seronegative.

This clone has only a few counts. CDR3 in amino acids: CASSQGTGELFF. CDR3 coding DNA: TGTGCCAGCAGCCAAGGGACAGGCGAACTGTTTTTT. The V gene is TRBV5-8, the J gene TRBJ1-4; 8 nucleotides line up with TRBD1. J gave up 12 bases and V 4 bases, and 5 bases lay outside the gene matches. CDR1 SGHTS and CDR2 YDEGEE come from the germline V gene. The CDR3 contains 12 residues.

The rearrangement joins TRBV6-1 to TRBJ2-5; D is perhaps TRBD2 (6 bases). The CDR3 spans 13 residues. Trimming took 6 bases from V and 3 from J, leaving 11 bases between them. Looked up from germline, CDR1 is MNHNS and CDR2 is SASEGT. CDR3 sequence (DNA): TGTGCCAGCAGGCGTTGGGGGGAAGAGACCCAGTACTTC. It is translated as CASRRWGEETQYF.

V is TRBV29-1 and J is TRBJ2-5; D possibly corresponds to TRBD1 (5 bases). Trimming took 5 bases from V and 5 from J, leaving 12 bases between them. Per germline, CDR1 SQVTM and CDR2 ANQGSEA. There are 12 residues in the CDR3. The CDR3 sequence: CSVRRGLETQYF. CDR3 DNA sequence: TGCAGCGTTAGAAGGGGCTTGGAGACCCAGTACTTC.

The CDR3, as DNA: TGTGCCAGCAGTGAACGGACAGGGGTCCGAAACACCATATATTTT. As protein: CASSERTGVRNTIYF. V gene TRBV2 combines with J gene TRBJ1-3; TRBD1 matches 9 bases. Trimming at V came to 2 bases and at J to 5 bases, leaving 4 bases not matched to a gene. The CDR3 has 15 residues. CDR1 and CDR2 from the germline V gene are SNHLY and FYNNEI.

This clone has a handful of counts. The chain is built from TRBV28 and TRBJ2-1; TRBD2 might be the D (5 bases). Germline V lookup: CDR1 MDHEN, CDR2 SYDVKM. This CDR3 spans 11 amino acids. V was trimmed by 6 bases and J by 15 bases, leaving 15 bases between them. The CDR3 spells CASRGSKSLFF. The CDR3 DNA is TGTGCCAGCAGGGGGAGCAAAAGTCTGTTCTTC.

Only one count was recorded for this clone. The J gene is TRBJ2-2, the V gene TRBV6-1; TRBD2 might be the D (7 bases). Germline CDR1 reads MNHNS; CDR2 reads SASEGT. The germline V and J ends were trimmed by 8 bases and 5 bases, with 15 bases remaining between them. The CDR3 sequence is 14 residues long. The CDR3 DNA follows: TGTGCCAGCCCCAACAGGGAGGGGACCGGGGAGCTGTTTTTT. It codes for CASPNREGTGELFF.

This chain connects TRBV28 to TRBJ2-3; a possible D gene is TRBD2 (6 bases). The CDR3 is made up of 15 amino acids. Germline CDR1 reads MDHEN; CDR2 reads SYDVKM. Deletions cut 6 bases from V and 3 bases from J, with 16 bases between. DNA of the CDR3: TGTGCCAGCAGATCTTTGACTAGTTTAACAGATACGCAGTATTTT. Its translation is CASRSLTSLTDTQYF. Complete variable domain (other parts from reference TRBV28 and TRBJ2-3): DVKVTQSSRYLVKRTGEKVFLECVQDMDHENMFWYRQDPGLGLRLIYFSYDVKMKEKGDIPEGYSVSREKKERFSLILESASTNQTSMYLCASRSLTSLTDTQYFGPGTRLTVL.

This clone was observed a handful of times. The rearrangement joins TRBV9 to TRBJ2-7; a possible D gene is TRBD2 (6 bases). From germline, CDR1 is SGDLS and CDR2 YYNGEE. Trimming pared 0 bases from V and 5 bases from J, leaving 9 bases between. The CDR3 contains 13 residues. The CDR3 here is CASSVVEGHEQYF. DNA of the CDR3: TGTGCCAGCAGCGTAGTGGAGGGCCACGAGCAGTACTTC.

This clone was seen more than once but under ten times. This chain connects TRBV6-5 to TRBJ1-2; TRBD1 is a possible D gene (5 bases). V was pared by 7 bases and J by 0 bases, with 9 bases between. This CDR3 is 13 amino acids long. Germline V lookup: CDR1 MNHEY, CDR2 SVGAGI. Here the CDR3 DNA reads TGTGCCAGCACCGGGGGTACTAACTATGGCTACACCTTC. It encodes CASTGGTNYGYTF.

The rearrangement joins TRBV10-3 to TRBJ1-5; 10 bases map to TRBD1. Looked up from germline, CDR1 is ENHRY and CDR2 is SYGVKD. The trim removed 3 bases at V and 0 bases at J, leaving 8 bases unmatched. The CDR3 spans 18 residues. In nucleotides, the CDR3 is TGTGCCATCAGTGACTCGGACAGGGGGATGTATAGCAATCAGCCCCAGCATTTT. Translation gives CAISDSDRGMYSNQPQHF.

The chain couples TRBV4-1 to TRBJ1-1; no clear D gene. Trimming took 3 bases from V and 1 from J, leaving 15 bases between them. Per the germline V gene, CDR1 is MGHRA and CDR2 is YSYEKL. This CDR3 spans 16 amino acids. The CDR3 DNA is TGCGCCAGCAGCCACGTAATGGCCACCAGGAACACTGAAGCTTTCTTT. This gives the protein CASSHVMATRNTEAFF.

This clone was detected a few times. Here the CDR3 reads CASSPRTGRTEAFF. The CDR3 DNA follows: TGTGCCAGCAGTCCCAGGACAGGGAGGACTGAAGCTTTCTTT. The rearrangement uses TRBV7-9 and TRBJ1-1; 8 bases map to TRBD1. With 6 bases clipped from V and 5 bases from J, the junction kept 8 bases outside the gene matches. CDR3 length: 14 amino acids. Germline V gene data show CDR1 as SEHNR and CDR2 as FQNEAQ (reference sequence).

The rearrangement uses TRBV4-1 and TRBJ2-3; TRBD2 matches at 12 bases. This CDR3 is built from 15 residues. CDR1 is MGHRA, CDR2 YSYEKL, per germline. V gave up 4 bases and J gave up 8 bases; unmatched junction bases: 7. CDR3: CASSLGLAGHTTQYF. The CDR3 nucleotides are TGCGCCAGCAGCCTCGGACTAGCGGGACATACTACGCAGTATTTT.

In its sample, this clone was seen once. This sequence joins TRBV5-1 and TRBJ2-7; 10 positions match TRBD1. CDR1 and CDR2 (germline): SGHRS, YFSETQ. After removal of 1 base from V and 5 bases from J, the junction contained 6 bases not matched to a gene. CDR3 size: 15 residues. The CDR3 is CASSLTGTGVNEQYF. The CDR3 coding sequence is TGCGCCAGCAGCTTGACCGGGACAGGGGTCAACGAGCAGTACTTC. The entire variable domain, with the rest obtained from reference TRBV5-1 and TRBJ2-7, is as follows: KAGVTQTPRYLIKTRGQQVTLSCSPISGHRSVSWYQQTPGQGLQFLFEYFSETQRNKGNFPGRFSGRQFSNSRSEMNVSTLELGDSALYLCASSLTGTGVNEQYFGPGTRLTVT.

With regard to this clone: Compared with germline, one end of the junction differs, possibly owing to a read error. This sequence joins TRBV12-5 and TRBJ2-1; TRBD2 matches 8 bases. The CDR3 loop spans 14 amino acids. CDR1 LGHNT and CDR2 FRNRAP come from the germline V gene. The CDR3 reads CASGLITTGTSHIF. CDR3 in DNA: TGTGCTAGTGGTTTGATAACCACCGGGACTAGTCACATCTTC.

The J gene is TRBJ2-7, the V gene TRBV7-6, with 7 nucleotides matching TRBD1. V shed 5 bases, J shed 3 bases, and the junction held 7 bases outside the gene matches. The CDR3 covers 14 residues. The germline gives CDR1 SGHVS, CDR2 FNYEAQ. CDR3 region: CASSTQTGYYEQYF. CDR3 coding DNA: TGTGCCAGCAGCACTCAGACAGGGTACTACGAGCAGTACTTC. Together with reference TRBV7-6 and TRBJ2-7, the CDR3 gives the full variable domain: GAGVSQSPRYKVTKRGQDVALRCDPISGHVSLYWYRQALGQGPEFLTYFNYEAQQDKSGLPNDRFSAERPEGSISTLTIQRTEQRDSAMYRCASSTQTGYYEQYFGPGTRLTVT.

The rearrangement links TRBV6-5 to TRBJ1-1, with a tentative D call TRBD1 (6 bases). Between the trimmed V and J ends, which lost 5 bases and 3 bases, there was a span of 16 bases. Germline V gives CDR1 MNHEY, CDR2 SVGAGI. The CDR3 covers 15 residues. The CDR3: CASSATGRGHTEAFF. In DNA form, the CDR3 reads TGTGCCAGCAGTGCCACAGGGAGGGGACACACTGAAGCTTTCTTT.

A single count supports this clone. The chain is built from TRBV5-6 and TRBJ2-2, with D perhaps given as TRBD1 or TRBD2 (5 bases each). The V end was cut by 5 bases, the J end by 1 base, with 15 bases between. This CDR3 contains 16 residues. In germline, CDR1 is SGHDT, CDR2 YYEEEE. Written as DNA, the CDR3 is TGTGCCAGCAGTTTGAGGGGCTCAGGGAACACCGGGGAGCTGTTTTTT. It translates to CASSLRGSGNTGELFF.

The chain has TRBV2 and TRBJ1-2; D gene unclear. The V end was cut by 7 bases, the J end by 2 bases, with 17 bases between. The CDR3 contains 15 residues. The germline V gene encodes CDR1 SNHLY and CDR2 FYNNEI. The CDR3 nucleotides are TGTGCCAGCACCCTGAGGGCCGTCCTAAACTATGGCTACACCTTC. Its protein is CASTLRAVLNYGYTF. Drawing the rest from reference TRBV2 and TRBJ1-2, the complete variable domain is EPEVTQTPSHQVTQMGQEVILRCVPISNHLYFYWYRQILGQKVEFLVSFYNNEISEKSEIFDDQFSVERPDGSNFTLKIRSTKLEDSAMYFCASTLRAVLNYGYTFGSGTRLTVV.